Sequencing of this T cell receptor beta chain was carried out in a study of OX40 agonist ivuxolimab in advanced cancers. Study-level points and caveats: The expanded peripheral T cells' antigen specificity was not determined.

The assay was immunoSEQ multiplex PCR, and TCRdb's table has in-frame clones only and misses some. The table records some 62,000 clones, less than 95% of them present only once. Trimming took 5 bases from V and 5 from J, leaving 12 bases between them. Looked up from germline, CDR1 is MDHEN and CDR2 is SYDVKM. The CDR3 has 14 amino acids. Turning to this clone: Its antigen is not known.

Patients with autoimmune history or systemic immunosuppression were excluded. V gene TRBV28 combines with J gene TRBJ1-4, with a possible D match to TRBD1 (6 bases). This receptor was identified in an adult with an advanced solid tumor such as melanoma, head and neck, liver or kidney cancer. The starting material was CD4+ or CD8+ T cells sorted from blood, obtained in a trial of the OX40 agonist ivuxolimab. The DNA for the CDR3 is TGTGCCAGCAGTCCAGGGGATAGGAATGAAAAACTGTTTTTT. Its translation: CASSPGDRNEKLFF.